The entry below describes one T cell receptor (beta chain). What it binds is unknown. Distinct nucleotide sequences in the sample also encode this CDR3. CDR1 and CDR2 (germline): KGHSH, LQKENI. Trimming pared 5 bases from V and 4 bases from J, leaving 12 bases between. The CDR3 length is 14 residues. The sample originates from a study of human versus mouse CDR3 diversity and MHC coevolution. General study points: Six MHC II alleles selected the human T cells. Mice had fewer CDR3 deletions and insertions than humans on average.

Assay: immunoSEQ multiplex PCR; the TCRdb copy retains only in-frame clones and omits some. The data hold about 77,000 clones, with just under 95% observed a single time. The material sequenced was naive CD4+ T cells from blood. Subset here: CD45RO-negative CD62L-positive naive CD4 T cells. The chain employs TRBV18 and TRBJ1-3; perhaps TRBD1 as D (5 bases). The receptor was isolated from a person between 25 and 70 years old in good health. This chain's CDR3 is CASSSGTGGNTIYF. The CDR3 region has the DNA TGTGCCAGCTCATCAGGGACTGGGGGAAACACCATATATTTT.